The entry that follows covers one T cell receptor beta chain sequence. The data originate from a study of blood T cell repertoires in COVID-19. Whole-study context: Samples of COVID-19 (acute and convalescent) were obtained from the United States, Italy and Spain.

Measured with immunoSEQ multiplex PCR; TCRdb has only the in-frame clones, and not every one. This sample has approximately 500,000 clones, with approximately 92% found just once. Trimming removed 0 bases at V and 3 bases at J, with 6 bases between. CDR3 length: 13 residues. The germline CDR1 and CDR2 sequences are LNHNV and YYDKDF (reference sequence). Sequencing was done on a sample of peripheral blood. The rearrangement links TRBV15 to TRBJ2-7, with D uncertain. The receptor comes from a man aged 18 to 30 with COVID-19, enrolled during active disease. The CDR3 here is CATSREAFYEQYF. CDR3 DNA sequence: TGTGCCACCAGCAGAGAAGCCTTCTACGAGCAGTACTTC.